One T cell receptor (beta chain) is described in this entry. Its antigen remains unknown. It was by quantitative 5'-RACE with molecular barcodes that TCR beta libraries were made. Via MiXCR, TCRdb re-called the 5' RACE reads, giving one row per CDR3 protein. Of some 39,000 distinct CDR3 sequences in the sample, 8% to 13% were seen once. Trimming took 4 bases from V and 4 from J; bases not matched to a gene: 9. The CDR3 spans 15 residues. Germline values: CDR1 SGHVS, CDR2 FQNEAQ. This specimen comes from a study of CD8 T cells in ankylosing spondylitis. General study points: In reactive arthritis synovial fluid and blood, some motif variants had been reported before. With a CD8+ phenotype, disease-linked clones were relatively rare in peripheral blood.

Sample: synovial fluid, either unsorted or a sorted T cell fraction (not recorded which). The receptor comes from a male donor with ankylosing spondylitis. The chain has TRBV7-8 and TRBJ2-7; 8 nucleotides align to TRBD1. The CDR3 nucleotides are TGTGCCAGCAGCTCAGGACAGGGCATTGGGTACGAGCAGTACTTC. Protein: CASSSGQGIGYEQYF.